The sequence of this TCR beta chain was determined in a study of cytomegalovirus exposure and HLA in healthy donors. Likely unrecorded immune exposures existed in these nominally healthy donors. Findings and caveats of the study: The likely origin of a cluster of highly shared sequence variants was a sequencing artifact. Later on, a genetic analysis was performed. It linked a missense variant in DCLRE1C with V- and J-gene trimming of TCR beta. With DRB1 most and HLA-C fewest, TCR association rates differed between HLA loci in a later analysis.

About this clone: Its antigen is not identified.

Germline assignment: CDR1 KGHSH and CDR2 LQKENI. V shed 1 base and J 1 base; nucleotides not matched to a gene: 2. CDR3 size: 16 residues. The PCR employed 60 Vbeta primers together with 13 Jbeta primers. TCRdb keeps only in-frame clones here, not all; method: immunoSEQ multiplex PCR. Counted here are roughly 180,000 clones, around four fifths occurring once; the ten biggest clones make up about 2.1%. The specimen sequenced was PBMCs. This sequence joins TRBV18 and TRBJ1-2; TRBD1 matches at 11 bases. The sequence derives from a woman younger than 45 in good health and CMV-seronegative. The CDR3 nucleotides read TGTGCCAGCTCACCACTTGGGACAGGGGGTAACTATGGCTACACCTTC. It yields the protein CASSPLGTGGNYGYTF.